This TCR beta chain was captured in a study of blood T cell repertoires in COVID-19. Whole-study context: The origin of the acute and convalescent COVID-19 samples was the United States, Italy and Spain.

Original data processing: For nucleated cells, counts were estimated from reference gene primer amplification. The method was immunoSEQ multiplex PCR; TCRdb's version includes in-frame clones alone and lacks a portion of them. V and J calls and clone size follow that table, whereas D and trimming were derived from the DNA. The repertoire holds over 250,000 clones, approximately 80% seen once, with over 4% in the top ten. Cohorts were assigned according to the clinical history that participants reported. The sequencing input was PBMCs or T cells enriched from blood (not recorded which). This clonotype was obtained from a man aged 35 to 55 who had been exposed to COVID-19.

The CDR3 DNA sequence: TGTGCCAGCAGCCAAGGAGGCGAGCAGTACTTC. It is translated as CASSQGGEQYF. The rearrangement uses TRBV3-1 (or the pseudogene TRBV3-2) and TRBJ2-7; D remains ambiguous. The CDR3 contains 11 residues. CDR1 and CDR2 (germline): LGHDT, YNNKEL (reference sequence). Between the trimmed V and J ends, which lost 1 base and 6 bases, there was a span of 4 bases.